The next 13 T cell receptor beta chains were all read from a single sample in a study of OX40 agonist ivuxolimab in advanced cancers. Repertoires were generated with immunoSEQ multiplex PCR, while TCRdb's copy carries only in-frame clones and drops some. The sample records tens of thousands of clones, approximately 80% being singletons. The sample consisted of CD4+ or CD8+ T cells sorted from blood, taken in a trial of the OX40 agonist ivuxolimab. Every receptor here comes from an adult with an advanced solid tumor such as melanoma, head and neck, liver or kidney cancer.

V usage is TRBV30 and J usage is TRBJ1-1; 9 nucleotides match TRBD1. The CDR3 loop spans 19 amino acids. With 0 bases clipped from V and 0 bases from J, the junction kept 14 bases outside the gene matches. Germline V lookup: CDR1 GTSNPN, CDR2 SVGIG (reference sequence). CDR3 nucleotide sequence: TGTGCCTGGAGTGTACCCGACCCGGGACAGGGATTCATGAACACTGAAGCTTTCTTT. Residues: CAWSVPDPGQGFMNTEAFF.

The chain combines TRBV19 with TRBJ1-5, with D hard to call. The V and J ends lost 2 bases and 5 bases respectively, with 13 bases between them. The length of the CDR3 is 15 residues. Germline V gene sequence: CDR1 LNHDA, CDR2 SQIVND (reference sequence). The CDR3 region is CASSIKGAPYQPQHF. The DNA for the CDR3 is TGTGCCAGTAGTATAAAGGGAGCACCATATCAGCCCCAGCATTTT.

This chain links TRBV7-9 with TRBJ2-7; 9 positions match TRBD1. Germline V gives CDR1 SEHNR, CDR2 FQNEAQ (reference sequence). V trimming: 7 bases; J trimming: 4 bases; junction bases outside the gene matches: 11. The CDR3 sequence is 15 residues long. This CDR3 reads CASTPRGTGMYEQYF. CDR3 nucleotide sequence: TGTGCCAGCACCCCCCGCGGGACAGGGATGTACGAGCAGTACTTC.

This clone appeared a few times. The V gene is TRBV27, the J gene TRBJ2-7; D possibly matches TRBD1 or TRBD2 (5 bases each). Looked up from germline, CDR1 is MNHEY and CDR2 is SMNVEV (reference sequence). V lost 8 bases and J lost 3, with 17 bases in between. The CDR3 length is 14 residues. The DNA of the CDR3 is TGTGCCAGCCGGATGAGGGGAAATGACTACGAGCAGTACTTC. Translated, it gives CASRMRGNDYEQYF.

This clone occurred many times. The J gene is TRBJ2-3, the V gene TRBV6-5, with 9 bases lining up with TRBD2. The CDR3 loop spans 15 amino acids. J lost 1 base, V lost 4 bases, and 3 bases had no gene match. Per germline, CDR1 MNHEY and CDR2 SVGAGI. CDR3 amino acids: CASSLRLAGTDTQYF. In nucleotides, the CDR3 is TGTGCCAGCAGTTTGAGACTAGCGGGCACAGATACGCAGTATTTT.

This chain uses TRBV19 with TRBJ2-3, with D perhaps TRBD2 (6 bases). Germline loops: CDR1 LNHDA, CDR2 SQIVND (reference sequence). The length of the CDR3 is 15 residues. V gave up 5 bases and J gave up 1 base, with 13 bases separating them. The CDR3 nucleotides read TGTGCCAGTAGTGCTAGCGACGGGGGCACAGATACGCAGTATTTT. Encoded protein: CASSASDGGTDTQYF.

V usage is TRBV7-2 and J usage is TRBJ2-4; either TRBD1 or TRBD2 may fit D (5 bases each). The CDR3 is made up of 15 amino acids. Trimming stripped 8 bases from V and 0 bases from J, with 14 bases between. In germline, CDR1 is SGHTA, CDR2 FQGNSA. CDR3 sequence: CASHMGVLAKNIQYF. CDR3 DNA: TGTGCCAGCCACATGGGGGTACTAGCCAAAAACATTCAGTACTTC. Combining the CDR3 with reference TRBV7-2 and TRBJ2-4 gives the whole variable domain GAGVSQSPSNKVTEKGKDVELRCDPISGHTALYWYRQSLGQGLEFLIYFQGNSAPDKSGLPSDRFSAERTGGSVSTLTIQRTQQEDSAVYLCASHMGVLAKNIQYFGAGTRLSVL.

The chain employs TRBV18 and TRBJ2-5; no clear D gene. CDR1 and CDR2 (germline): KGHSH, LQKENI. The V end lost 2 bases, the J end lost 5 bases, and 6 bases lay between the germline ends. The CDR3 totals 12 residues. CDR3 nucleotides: TGTGCCAGCTCACCAACGAGGGAGACCCAGTACTTC. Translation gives CASSPTRETQYF.

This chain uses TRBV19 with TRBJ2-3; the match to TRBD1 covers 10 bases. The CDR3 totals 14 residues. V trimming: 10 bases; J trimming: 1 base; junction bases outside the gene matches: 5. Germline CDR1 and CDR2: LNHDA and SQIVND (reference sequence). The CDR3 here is CAISTGGGTDTQYF. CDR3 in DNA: TGTGCCATCTCGACAGGGGGCGGCACAGATACGCAGTATTTT.

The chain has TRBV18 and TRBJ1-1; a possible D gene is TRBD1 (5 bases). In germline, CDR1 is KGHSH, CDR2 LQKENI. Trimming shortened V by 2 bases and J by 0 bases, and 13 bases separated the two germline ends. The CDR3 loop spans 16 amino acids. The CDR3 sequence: CASSPDSGVMNTEAFF. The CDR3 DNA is TGTGCCAGCTCACCAGATTCGGGGGTCATGAACACTGAAGCTTTCTTT.

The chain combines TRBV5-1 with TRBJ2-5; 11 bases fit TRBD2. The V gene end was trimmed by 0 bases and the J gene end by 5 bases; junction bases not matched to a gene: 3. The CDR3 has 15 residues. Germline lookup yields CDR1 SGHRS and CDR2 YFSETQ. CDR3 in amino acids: CASSLALAGGETQYF. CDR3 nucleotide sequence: TGCGCCAGCAGCTTGGCTTTAGCGGGGGGGGAGACCCAGTACTTC.

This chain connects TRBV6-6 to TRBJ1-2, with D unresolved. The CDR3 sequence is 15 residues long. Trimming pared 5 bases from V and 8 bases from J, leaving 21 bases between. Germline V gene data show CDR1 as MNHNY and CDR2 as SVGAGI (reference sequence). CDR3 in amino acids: CASSRDWETLGGYTF. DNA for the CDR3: TGTGCCAGCAGTCGTGACTGGGAAACGTTGGGGGGCTACACCTTC.

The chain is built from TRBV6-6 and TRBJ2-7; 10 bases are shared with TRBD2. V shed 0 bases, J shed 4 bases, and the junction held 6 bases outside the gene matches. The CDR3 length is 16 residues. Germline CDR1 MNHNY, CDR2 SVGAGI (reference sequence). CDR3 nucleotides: TGTGCCAGCAGTTACTCAGCGGGAGGGCCTTTTTACGAGCAGTACTTC. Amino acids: CASSYSAGGPFYEQYF.